This T cell receptor (beta chain) derives from a study of cytomegalovirus exposure and HLA in healthy donors. Sequencing was performed with immunoSEQ multiplex PCR; in TCRdb, only in-frame clones are kept and a portion is missing. This table has 45,000 to 70,000 clones, under 95% appearing once. Of note for this clone: Its antigen is not known.

Study observations and caveats: Published work reported that the classifier diagnosed cytomegalovirus status with high specificity and sensitivity. Associated with cytomegalovirus, according to the listing, were about 160 TCR beta chains.

This receptor was taken from a man younger than 35 in good health and CMV-seronegative. The sample taken for sequencing was PBMCs.

The CDR3 loop is CASSQGSGDIQYF. DNA of the CDR3: TGTGCCAGCAGCCAAGGAAGCGGGGACATTCAGTACTTC. This chain uses TRBV4-2 with TRBJ2-4; 7 nucleotides agree with TRBD2. After removal of 1 base from V and 8 bases from J, the junction contained 2 bases not matched to a gene. The CDR3 length is 13 residues. Germline V gives CDR1 LGHNA, CDR2 YNFKEQ.